The T cell receptor beta chain under discussion was sequenced for a study of blood T cell repertoires in COVID-19. Across the study: Both acute and convalescent COVID-19 samples were obtained from the United States, Italy and Spain. PBMCs, B-cell-depleted T cells, or T cells provided the cDNA or gDNA that made up the material.

Patients in Seattle were enrolled during active infection, then followed longitudinally. TCRdb's copy holds only in-frame clones and misses some; the assay was immunoSEQ multiplex PCR. The sample gives 300,000 to 400,000 clones, about 87% of which show up once; around 8.9% is in the top ten. CDR1 is SGHNT, CDR2 YYREEE, per germline (reference sequence). The CDR3 extends over 14 amino acids. V was cut by 0 bases and J by 4 bases, with 10 bases left in between. V gene TRBV5-4 combines with J gene TRBJ1-2; D not certain. The sample was peripheral blood. This receptor was taken from a young man with COVID-19, enrolled during active disease. The CDR3 DNA is TGTGCCAGCAGCTTGGTATGGAGTAGCTATGGCTACACCTTC. It yields the protein CASSLVWSSYGYTF.